This note documents a single T cell receptor (beta chain) sequence. The record originates from a study of radiotherapy plus CTLA-4 blockade in lung cancer. The trim removed 6 bases at V and 10 bases at J, leaving 12 bases unmatched. Germline-derived CDR1 and CDR2 are SNHLY and FYNNEI. The CDR3 is made up of 15 amino acids. The data were produced by immunoSEQ multiplex PCR, yet TCRdb's version contains in-frame clones alone and is incomplete. The table has over 85,000 clones, about 86% seen once; the top ten hold 4.5% to 5%. This receptor was obtained from a human donor with non-small cell lung cancer that progressed on radiotherapy plus ipilimumab. V is TRBV2 and J is TRBJ2-1, with 10 nucleotides matching TRBD2. The material was peripheral blood, obtained from a patient treated with radiotherapy plus ipilimumab. The CDR3 loop is CASRSSSGRNGEQFF. DNA of the CDR3: TGTGCCAGCAGGTCTAGTAGCGGGAGGAACGGCGAGCAGTTCTTC.